This record concerns one TCR beta chain sequence. Its antigen is still unknown. The data originate from a study of CD4 T cell repertoires in COVID-19. Across the study: Relabeled CFSE-low cells, IL-2-expanded for ten to eleven days, met spikes from other coronaviruses. Study conclusions and caveats: SARS-CoV and/or HKU1 spike cultures shared between about 6.5 and 27% of SARS-CoV-2 clonotypes. Two or all three memory subsets shared several highly expanded SARS-CoV-2-reactive clonotypes.

Sequencing was done directly on freshly isolated, uncultured memory T cells. The germline CDR1 and CDR2 sequences are SEHNR and FQNEAQ (reference sequence). V dropped 7 bases and J dropped 0 bases, with 12 bases sitting between them. This CDR3 has 14 residues. Sequencing used immunoSEQ multiplex PCR; TCRdb keeps in-frame clones, though not all of them. Found here are 20,000 to 25,000 clones, around 87% of them singletons; the top ten hold 0.58%. The gene calls are TRBV7-9 and TRBJ1-2; D remains ambiguous. Sequencing was performed on central memory CD4+ T cells from blood, taken before the COVID-19 pandemic. This TCR derives from a human donor who had COVID-19. CDR3 residues: CASNFYSSNYGYTF. The CDR3 DNA follows: TGTGCCAGCAACTTCTACAGTTCTAACTATGGCTACACCTTC.